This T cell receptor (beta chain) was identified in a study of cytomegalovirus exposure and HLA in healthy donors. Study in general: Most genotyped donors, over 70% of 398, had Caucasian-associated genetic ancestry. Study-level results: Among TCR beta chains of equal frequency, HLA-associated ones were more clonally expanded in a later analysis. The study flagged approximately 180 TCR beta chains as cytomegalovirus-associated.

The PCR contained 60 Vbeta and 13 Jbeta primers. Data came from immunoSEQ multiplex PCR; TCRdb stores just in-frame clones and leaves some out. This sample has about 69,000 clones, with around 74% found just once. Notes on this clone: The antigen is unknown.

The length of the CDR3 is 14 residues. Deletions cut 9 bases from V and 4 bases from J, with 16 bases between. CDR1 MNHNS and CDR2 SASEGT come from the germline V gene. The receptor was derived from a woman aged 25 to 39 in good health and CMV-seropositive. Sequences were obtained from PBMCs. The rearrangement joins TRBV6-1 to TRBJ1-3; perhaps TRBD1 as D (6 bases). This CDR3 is CASRGLVQGNTIYF. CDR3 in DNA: TGTGCCAGTAGGGGGTTGGTTCAAGGAAACACCATATATTTT.